Listed below are T cell receptor beta chains from one sample, sequenced in a study of shared T cell receptors in the human thymus. Profiled with immunoSEQ multiplex PCR; TCRdb holds only in-frame clones, not every one. The table includes 630,000 or so clones, more than 75% detected once. The data were also submitted as part of a second study, on human thymus T cells.

Input material: thymocytes. These TCRs come from a boy less than two years old with a congenital heart defect. The CDR3 runs from the conserved cysteine through the conserved F or W.

J	V	CDR3
TRBJ2-7	TRBV2	CASRGGSGRAYEQYF
TRBJ1-6	TRBV30	CAWKQPGQWWHSPLHF
TRBJ1-2	TRBV4-2	CASSQDARGLYGYTF
TRBJ2-3	TRBV30	CAWSGRGGVMDTQYF
TRBJ2-3	TRBV6-5	CASRSSGQCTDTQYF
TRBJ1-6	TRBV6-1	CASTRDRASPLHF
TRBJ2-7	TRBV2	CASKGVSGLTPFYEQYF
TRBJ2-6	TRBV27	CASSPPGQGSTGANVLTF
TRBJ2-1	TRBV2	CASSERDSPGDKEQFF
TRBJ2-7	TRBV18	CASSPTGGSPPYEQYF
TRBJ2-2	TRBV7-9	CASSLRRGRDGELFF
TRBJ1-1	TRBV5-1	CASSLSPGGTEAFF
TRBJ2-7	TRBV10-2	CASSTATNYEQYF
TRBJ2-7	TRBV27	CASRSQGRAYEQYF
TRBJ1-3	TRBV28	CASSLADRFGDTIYF
TRBJ1-2	TRBV4-3	CASSQKGRQGGRSSGYTF
TRBJ1-5	TRBV27	CASSLSSNQPQHF
TRBJ2-7	TRBV7-9	CASSSRDRVGYEQYF
TRBJ1-3	TRBV7-6	CASSLKGERSGNTIYF
TRBJ1-1	TRBV5-1	CASKFLDRYDMNTEAFF
TRBJ2-3	TRBV7-6	CASSLRQDTDTQYF
TRBJ2-3	TRBV15	CATSRRTGVERGGTDTQYF
TRBJ2-7	TRBV7-9	CASSLGLAGSYEQYF
TRBJ1-2	TRBV4-2	CASSQDDTAYGYTF
TRBJ1-1	TRBV27	CAIRQGPANTEAFF